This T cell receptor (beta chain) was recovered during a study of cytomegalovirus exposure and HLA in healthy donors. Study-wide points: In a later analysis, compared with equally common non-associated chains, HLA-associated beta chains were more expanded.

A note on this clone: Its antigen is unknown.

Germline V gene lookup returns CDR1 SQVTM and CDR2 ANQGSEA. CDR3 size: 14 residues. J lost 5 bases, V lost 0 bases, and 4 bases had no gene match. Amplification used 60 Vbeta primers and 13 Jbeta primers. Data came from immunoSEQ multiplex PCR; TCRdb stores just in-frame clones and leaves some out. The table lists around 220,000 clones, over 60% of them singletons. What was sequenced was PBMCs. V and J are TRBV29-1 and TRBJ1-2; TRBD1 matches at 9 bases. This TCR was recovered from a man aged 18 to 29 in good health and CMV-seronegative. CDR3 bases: TGCAGCGTTGAAGAACAGGGGGCGCGGTATGGCTACACCTTC. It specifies CSVEEQGARYGYTF. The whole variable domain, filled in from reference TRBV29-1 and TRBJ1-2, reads SAVISQKPSRDICQRGTSLTIQCQVDSQVTMMFWYRQQPGQSLTLIATANQGSEATYESGFVIDKFPISRPNLTFSTLTVSNMSPEDSSIYLCSVEEQGARYGYTFGSGTRLTVV.